These 11 T cell receptor beta chains came from one sample sequenced in a study of cytomegalovirus exposure and HLA in healthy donors. PCR employed 60 Vbeta and 13 Jbeta primers. The data were produced by immunoSEQ multiplex PCR, yet TCRdb's version contains in-frame clones alone and is incomplete. The specimen's table records about 150,000 clones. The material sequenced was PBMCs. All receptors come from a woman aged 50 to 65 in good health and CMV-seronegative.

This chain connects TRBV7-3 to TRBJ2-3, with a weak D call TRBD2 (5 bases). Germline V CDR1 and CDR2: SGHTA, FQGTGA. Trimming took off 5 bases at V and 2 bases at J, with 17 bases between the two ends. The CDR3 consists of 16 residues. The DNA of the CDR3 is TGTGCCAGCAGCCCCTCACGAGGAGGAATCACAGATACGCAGTATTTT. Translating it yields CASSPSRGGITDTQYF.

The V gene is TRBV5-1, the J gene TRBJ2-1; TRBD2 matches 14 bases. The CDR3 length is 19 residues. V lost 4 bases to trimming and J lost 7 bases; unmatched junction nucleotides: 16. CDR1 is SGHRS and CDR2 is YFSETQ in the germline V gene. CDR3 sequence: CASSRWDRTGLAGENEQFF. CDR3 nucleotides: TGCGCCAGCAGCAGATGGGACAGGACGGGACTAGCGGGGGAGAATGAGCAGTTCTTC.

The J gene is TRBJ1-5, the V gene TRBV19; no reliable D call. Germline V gives CDR1 LNHDA, CDR2 SQIVND (reference sequence). CDR3 size: 15 residues. V lost 0 bases to trimming and J lost 5 bases, with 11 bases between them. DNA of the CDR3: TGTGCCAGTAGTATAGACCCCCTCCGAGATCAGCCCCAGCATTTT. Protein sequence: CASSIDPLRDQPQHF.

J is TRBJ2-1 and V is TRBV9, with 7 bases fitting TRBD1. After removal of 3 bases from V and 9 bases from J, the junction contained 15 bases not matched to a gene. Germline CDR1 reads SGDLS; CDR2 reads YYNGEE. The CDR3 length is 16 residues. CDR3 in amino acids: CASSGPSEPPGGEQFF. For the CDR3, the DNA is TGTGCCAGCAGCGGCCCAAGTGAGCCCCCAGGGGGTGAGCAGTTCTTC.

The chain links TRBV7-9 to TRBJ2-7; D gene uncertain. Trimming shortened V by 5 bases and J by 0 bases, and 8 bases separated the two germline ends. The CDR3 extends over 13 amino acids. Germline V gene data show CDR1 as SEHNR and CDR2 as FQNEAQ (reference sequence). Here the CDR3 reads CASSRESSYEQYF. Written as DNA, the CDR3 is TGTGCCAGCAGCCGAGAAAGCTCCTACGAGCAGTACTTC.

The chain combines TRBV28 with TRBJ1-5, with TRBD1 matching 7 bases. Germline CDR1 reads MDHEN; CDR2 reads SYDVKM. V shed 10 bases, J shed 0 bases, and the junction held 6 bases outside the gene matches. The CDR3 is 14 amino acids. The CDR3 protein is CAIPDRNSNQPQHF. The CDR3, as DNA: TGTGCCATTCCGGACAGGAATAGCAATCAGCCCCAGCATTTT.

This sequence joins TRBV7-2 and TRBJ2-1, with TRBD2 as a possible D gene (5 bases). The CDR3 has 15 amino acids. Trimming took 5 bases from V and 6 from J, leaving 17 bases between them. Germline V gene data show CDR1 as SGHTA and CDR2 as FQGNSA. The CDR3 sequence is CASSLQLRVGNEQFF. CDR3 DNA: TGTGCCAGCAGCCTCCAACTGAGGGTTGGCAATGAGCAGTTCTTC. Looking up the rest from reference TRBV7-2 and TRBJ2-1 gives the full variable domain: GAGVSQSPSNKVTEKGKDVELRCDPISGHTALYWYRQSLGQGLEFLIYFQGNSAPDKSGLPSDRFSAERTGGSVSTLTIQRTQQEDSAVYLCASSLQLRVGNEQFFGPGTRLTVL.

This sequence joins TRBV6-1 and TRBJ1-1; a weak D match, TRBD1 (6 bases). The CDR3 consists of 14 residues. Germline lookup yields CDR1 MNHNS and CDR2 SASEGT. Trimming removed 4 bases from V and 7 bases from J, with 16 bases in between. This chain's CDR3 is CASSAPTGLGEAFF. In nucleotides, the CDR3 is TGTGCCAGCAGTGCCCCTACAGGGTTGGGTGAAGCTTTCTTT.

The rearrangement links TRBV7-2 to TRBJ1-2; D perhaps matches TRBD1 (5 bases). With 5 bases removed from V and 4 bases from J, the gap between germline ends came to 17 bases. The length of the CDR3 is 15 residues. Germline V lookup: CDR1 SGHTA, CDR2 FQGNSA. CDR3 region: CASSPTGGTTYGYTF. In nucleotides, the CDR3 is TGTGCCAGCAGCCCCACCGGGGGAACTACCTATGGCTACACCTTC. Based on the CDR3 plus reference TRBV7-2 and TRBJ1-2, the full variable domain is GAGVSQSPSNKVTEKGKDVELRCDPISGHTALYWYRQSLGQGLEFLIYFQGNSAPDKSGLPSDRFSAERTGGSVSTLTIQRTQQEDSAVYLCASSPTGGTTYGYTFGSGTRLTVV.

The chain recombines TRBV27 with TRBJ1-2; 11 bases fit TRBD1. The CDR3 spans 13 residues. Germline loops: CDR1 MNHEY, CDR2 SMNVEV (reference sequence). The V segment lost 8 bases and the J segment 7 bases; nucleotides outside the gene matches: 6. The CDR3 nucleotides read TGTGCCAGCCGGGACAGGGGGACAAGTGGCTACACCTTC. This translates into CASRDRGTSGYTF.

The chain carries TRBV5-1 and TRBJ2-7, with D tentatively TRBD2 (6 bases). Germline V CDR1 and CDR2: SGHRS, YFSETQ. V was pared by 5 bases and J by 3 bases, with 6 bases between. The CDR3 consists of 11 residues. The CDR3 here is CASRDYYEQYF. In DNA form, the CDR3 reads TGCGCCAGCAGGGACTACTACGAGCAGTACTTC.